By frequency, the clone carrying this TCR beta chain is medium-sized. Its matching antigen is unknown. Germline assignment: CDR1 GTSNPN and CDR2 SVGIG (reference sequence). The CDR3 loop spans 17 amino acids. One tube held mixed TRB-A and TRB-B primer pools for touch-down PCR. After re-calling the multiplex PCR reads, TCRdb lists one entry per CDR3 protein, DNA absent. The sample features approximately 7,600 distinct CDR3 sequences, with around 3.3% in its top ten. This sample was included in a study of T cell clusters in autoimmune cytopenias. Whole-study context: The median distinct TRB clonotype count was 2,000 to 2,500 per sample, from a median about 54,000 reads.

Study-wide results and caveats: The cluster-lack signature was not seen for secondary cytopenia versus chronic lymphocytic leukemia. TRB repertoire shifts in secondary cytopenia and chronic lymphocytic leukemia mostly reflected lymphoma, not autoimmunity. Primary autoimmune cytopenia patients appeared to lack physiological T cell clusters present in healthy donors.

Each sample's input was 250 ng genomic DNA, 40,000 or so genome equivalents. The chain combines TRBV30 with TRBJ2-6; TCRdb's D gene call, TRBD2, goes unchecked for lack of DNA. The sequenced sample consisted of peripheral blood. The sequence was obtained from a human donor with an autoimmune cytopenia or autoimmune hepatitis (not recorded which). This chain's CDR3 is CAWSDPTNRGGANVLTF.